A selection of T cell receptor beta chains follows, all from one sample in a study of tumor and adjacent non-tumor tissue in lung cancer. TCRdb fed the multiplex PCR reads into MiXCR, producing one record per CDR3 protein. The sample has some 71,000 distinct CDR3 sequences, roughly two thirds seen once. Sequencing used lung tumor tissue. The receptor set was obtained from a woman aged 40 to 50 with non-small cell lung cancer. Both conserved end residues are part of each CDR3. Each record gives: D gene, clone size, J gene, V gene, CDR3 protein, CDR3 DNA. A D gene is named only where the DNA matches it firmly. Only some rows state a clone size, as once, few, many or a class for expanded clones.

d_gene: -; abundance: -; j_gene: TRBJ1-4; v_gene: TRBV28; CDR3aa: CASSFYQGPFNQKLFF; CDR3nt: TGTGCAAGCAGTTTTTATCAGGGACCCTTTAATCAAAAACTGTTTTTT
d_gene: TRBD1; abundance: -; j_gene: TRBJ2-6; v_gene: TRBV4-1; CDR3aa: CANSSQSGQGPGANVLTF; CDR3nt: TGCGCCAACAGTTCCCAATCGGGACAGGGACCTGGGGCCAACGTCCTGACTTTC
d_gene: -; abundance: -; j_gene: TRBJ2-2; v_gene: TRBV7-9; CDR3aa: CANSQGGTGTRELFF; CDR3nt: TGTGCCAACAGCCAAGGTGGGACTGGCACCAGGGAGCTGTTTTTT
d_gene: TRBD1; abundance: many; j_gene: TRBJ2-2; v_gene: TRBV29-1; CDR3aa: CSVLPGGGNTGELFF; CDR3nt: TGCAGCGTGCTACCAGGGGGCGGTAACACCGGGGAGCTGTTTTTT
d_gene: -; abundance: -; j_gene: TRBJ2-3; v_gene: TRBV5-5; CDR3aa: CASIALGGGARRIQYF; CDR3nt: TGTGCCAGCATCGCCTTAGGGGGGGGGGCGCGACGGATACAGTATTTT
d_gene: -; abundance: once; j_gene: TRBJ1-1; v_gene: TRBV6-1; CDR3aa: CASSPYRWMNTETFF; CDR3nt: TGTGCCAGCAGTCCGTACCGATGGATGAACACTGAAACTTTCTTT
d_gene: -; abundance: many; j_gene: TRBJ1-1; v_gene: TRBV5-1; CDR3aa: CASSLGAGTEAFF; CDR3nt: TGCGCCAGCAGCTTAGGGGCAGGGACTGAAGCTTTCTTT
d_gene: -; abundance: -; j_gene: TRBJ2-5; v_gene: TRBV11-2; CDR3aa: CASSLDLASRGTRYF; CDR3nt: TGTGCCAGCAGCTTGGACCTAGCGAGTAGGGGGACCCGGTACTTC
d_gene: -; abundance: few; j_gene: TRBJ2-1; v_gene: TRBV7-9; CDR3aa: CASSLGLIYNEQFF; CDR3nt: TGTGCCAGCAGCTTAGGCCTAATCTACAATGAGCAGTTCTTC
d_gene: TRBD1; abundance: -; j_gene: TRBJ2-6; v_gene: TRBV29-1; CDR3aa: CTVSTGDSGAYVLTF; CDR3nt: TGCACCGTTTCGACAGGGGACTCTGGGGCCTACGTCCTGACTTTC
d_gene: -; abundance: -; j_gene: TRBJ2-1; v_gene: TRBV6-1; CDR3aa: CAGSDTFEQFF; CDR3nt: TGTGCCGGCAGTGATACTTTTGAGCAGTTCTTC
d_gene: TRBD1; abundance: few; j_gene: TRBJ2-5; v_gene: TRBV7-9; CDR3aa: CASSLGTGFGETQYF; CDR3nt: TGTGCCAGCAGCTTAGGGACAGGGTTTGGGGAGACCCAGTACTTC
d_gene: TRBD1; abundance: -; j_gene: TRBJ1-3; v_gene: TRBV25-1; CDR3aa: CASSEYRTGGSGNTIYF; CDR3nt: TGTGCCAGCAGTGAATACCGGACAGGGGGCTCTGGAAACACCATATATTTT
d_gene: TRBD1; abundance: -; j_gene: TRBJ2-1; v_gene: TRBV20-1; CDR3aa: CSAMDRETYKEQFF; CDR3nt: TGCAGTGCTATGGACAGGGAAACCTACAAGGAGCAGTTCTTC
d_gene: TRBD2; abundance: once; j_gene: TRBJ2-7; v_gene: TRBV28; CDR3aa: CACGGGSYEQYF; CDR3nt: TGTGCTTGCGGGGGGGGCTCCTACGAGCAGTACTTC
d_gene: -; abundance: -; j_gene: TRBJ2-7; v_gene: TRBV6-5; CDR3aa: CASSYQSSIEQYF; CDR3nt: TGTGCCAGCAGTTATCAAAGTAGTATCGAGCAGTACTTC
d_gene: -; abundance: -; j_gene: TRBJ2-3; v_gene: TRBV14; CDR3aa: CASSQDAGIDGTDMQYF; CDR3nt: TGTGCAAGCAGCCAAGACGCGGGAATTGATGGTACAGATATGCAATATTTT